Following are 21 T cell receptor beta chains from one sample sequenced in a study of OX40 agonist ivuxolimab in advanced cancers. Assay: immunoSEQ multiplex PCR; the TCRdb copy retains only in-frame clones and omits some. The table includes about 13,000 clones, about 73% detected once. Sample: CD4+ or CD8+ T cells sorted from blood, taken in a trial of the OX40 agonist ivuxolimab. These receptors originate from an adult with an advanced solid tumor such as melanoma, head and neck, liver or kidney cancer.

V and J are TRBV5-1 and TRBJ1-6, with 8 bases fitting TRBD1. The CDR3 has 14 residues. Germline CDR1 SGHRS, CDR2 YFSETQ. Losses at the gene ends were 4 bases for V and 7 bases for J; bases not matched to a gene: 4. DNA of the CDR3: TGCGCCAGCAGCACAACAGGGGGAAATTCACCCCTCCACTTT. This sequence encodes CASSTTGGNSPLHF.

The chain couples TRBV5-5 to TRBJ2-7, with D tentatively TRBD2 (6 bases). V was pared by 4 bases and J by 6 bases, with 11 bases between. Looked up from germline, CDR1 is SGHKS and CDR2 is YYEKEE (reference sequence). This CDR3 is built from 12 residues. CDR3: CASSPLASEQYF. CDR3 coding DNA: TGTGCCAGCAGCCCCCTAGCGAGCGAGCAGTACTTC.

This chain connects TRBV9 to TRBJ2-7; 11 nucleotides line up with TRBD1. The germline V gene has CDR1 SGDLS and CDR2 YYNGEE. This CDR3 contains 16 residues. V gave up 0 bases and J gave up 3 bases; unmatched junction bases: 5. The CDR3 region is CASSVAGTGGRYEQYF. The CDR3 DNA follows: TGTGCCAGCAGCGTAGCTGGGACAGGGGGTCGCTACGAGCAGTACTTC.

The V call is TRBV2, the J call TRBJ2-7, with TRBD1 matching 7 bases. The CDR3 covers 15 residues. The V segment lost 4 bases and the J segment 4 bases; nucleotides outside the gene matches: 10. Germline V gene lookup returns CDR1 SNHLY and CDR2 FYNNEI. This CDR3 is CASSAPRDRNYEQYF. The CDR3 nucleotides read TGTGCCAGCAGTGCCCCCCGGGACAGAAATTACGAGCAGTACTTC.

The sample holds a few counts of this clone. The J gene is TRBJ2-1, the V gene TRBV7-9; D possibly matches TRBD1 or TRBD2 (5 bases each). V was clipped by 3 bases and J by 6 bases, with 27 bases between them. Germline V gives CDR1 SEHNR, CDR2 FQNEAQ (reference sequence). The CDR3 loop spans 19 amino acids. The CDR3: CASSFDSWERGVASNEQFF. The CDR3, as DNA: TGTGCCAGCAGCTTCGATAGCTGGGAGAGAGGGGTTGCCTCCAATGAGCAGTTCTTC.

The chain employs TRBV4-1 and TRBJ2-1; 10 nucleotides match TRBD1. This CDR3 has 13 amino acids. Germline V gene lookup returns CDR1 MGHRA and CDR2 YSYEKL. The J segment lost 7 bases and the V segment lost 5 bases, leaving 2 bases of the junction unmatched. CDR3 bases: TGCGCCAGCAGCTGGGACAGGGGAAATGAGCAGTTCTTC. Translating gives CASSWDRGNEQFF.

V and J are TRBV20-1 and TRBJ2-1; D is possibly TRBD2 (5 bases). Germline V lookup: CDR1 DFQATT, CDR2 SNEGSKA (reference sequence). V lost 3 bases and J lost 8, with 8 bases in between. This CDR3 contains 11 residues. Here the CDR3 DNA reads TGCAGTGCTAGCGTCGGGGATGAGCAGTTCTTC. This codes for CSASVGDEQFF.

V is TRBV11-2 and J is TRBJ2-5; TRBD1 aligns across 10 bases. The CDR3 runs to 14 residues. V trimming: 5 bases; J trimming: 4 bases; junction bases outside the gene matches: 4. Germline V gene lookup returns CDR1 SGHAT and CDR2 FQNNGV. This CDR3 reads CASSPGQGPETQYF. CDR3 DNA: TGTGCCAGCAGCCCGGGACAGGGGCCAGAGACCCAGTACTTC. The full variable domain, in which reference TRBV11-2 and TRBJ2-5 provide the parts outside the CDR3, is EAGVAQSPRYKIIEKRQSVAFWCNPISGHATLYWYQQILGQGPKLLIQFQNNGVVDDSQLPKDRFSAERLKGVDSTLKIQPAKLEDSAVYLCASSPGQGPETQYFGPGTRLLVL.

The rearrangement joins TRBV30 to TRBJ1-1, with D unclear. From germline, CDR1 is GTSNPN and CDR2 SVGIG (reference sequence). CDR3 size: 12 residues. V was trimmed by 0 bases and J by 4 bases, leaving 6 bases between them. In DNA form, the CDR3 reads TGTGCCTGGAGTGTAAAGGGCACTGAAGCTTTCTTT. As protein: CAWSVKGTEAFF.

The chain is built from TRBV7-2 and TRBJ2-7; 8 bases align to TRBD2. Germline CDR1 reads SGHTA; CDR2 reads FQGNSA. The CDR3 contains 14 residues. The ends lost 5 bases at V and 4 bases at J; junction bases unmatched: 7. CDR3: CASSRGGGRYEQYF. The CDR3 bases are TGTGCCAGCAGCCGGGGGGGCGGGAGGTACGAGCAGTACTTC.

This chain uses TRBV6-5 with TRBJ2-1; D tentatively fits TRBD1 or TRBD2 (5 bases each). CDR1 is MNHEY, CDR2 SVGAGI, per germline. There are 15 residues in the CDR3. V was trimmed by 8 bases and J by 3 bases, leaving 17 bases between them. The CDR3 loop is CASRHDRLYYNEQFF. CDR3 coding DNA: TGTGCCAGCCGACACGACAGACTATACTACAATGAGCAGTTCTTC.

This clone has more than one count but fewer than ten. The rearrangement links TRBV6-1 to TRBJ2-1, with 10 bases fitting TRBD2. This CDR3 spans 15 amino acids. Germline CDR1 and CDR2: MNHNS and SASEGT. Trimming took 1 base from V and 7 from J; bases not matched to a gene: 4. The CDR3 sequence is CASSEELAGANEQFF. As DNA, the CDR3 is TGTGCCAGCAGTGAAGAGCTAGCGGGAGCAAATGAGCAGTTCTTC.

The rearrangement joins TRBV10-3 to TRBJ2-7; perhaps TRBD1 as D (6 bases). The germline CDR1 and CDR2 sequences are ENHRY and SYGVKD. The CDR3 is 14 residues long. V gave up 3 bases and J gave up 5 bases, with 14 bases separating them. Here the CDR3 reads CAISDPDSWNEQYF. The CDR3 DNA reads TGTGCCATCAGTGACCCGGACAGTTGGAACGAGCAGTACTTC.

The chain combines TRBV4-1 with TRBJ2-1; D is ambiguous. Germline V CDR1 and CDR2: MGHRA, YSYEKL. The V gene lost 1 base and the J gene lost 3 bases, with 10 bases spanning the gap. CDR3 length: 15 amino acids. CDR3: CASSQAQSYYNEQFF. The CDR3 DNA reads TGCGCCAGCAGCCAAGCACAGTCCTACTACAATGAGCAGTTCTTC.

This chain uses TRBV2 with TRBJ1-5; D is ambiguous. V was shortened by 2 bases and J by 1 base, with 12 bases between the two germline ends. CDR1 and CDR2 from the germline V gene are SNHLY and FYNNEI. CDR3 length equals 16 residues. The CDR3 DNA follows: TGTGCCAGCAGTGAAAAGGGTCCCGAAAGCAATCAGCCCCAGCATTTT. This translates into CASSEKGPESNQPQHF.

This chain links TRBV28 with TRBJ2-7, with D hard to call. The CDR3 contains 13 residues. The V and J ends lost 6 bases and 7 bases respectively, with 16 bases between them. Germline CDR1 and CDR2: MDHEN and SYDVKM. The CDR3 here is CASSPIGPTEQYF. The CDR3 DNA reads TGTGCCAGCAGCCCCATAGGGCCAACGGAGCAGTACTTC.

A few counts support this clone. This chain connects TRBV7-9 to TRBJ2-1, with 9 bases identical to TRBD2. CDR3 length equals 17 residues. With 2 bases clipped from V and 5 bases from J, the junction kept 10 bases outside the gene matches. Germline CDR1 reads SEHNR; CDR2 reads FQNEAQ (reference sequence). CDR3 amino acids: CASSLSGGRASDNEQFF. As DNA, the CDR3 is TGTGCCAGCAGCTTATCAGGCGGGAGGGCCTCGGACAATGAGCAGTTCTTC.

Here the CDR3 reads CASSVGVQNTGELFF. CDR3 nucleotides: TGTGCCAGCAGCGTCGGTGTCCAAAACACCGGGGAGCTGTTTTTT. The V gene is TRBV9, the J gene TRBJ2-2; D uncertain. This CDR3 comprises 15 residues. V lost 2 bases and J 2 bases, leaving 10 bases between the germline ends. CDR1 is SGDLS, CDR2 YYNGEE, per germline.

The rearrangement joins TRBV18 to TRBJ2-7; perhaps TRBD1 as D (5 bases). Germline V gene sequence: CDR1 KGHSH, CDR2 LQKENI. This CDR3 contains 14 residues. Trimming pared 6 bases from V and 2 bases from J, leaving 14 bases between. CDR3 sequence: CASSQGAQTYEQYF. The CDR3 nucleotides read TGTGCCAGCTCTCAAGGGGCGCAGACCTACGAGCAGTACTTC.

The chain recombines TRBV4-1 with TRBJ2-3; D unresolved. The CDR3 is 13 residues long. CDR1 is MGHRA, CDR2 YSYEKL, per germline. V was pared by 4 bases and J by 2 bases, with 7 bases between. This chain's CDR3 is CASSPGNTDTQYF. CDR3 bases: TGCGCCAGCAGCCCGGGCAACACAGATACGCAGTATTTT.

The CDR3 reads CASMKGNEKLFF. The CDR3 DNA reads as TGTGCCAGCATGAAAGGGAATGAAAAACTGTTTTTT. This chain connects TRBV28 to TRBJ1-4; D gene unclear. Germline values: CDR1 MDHEN, CDR2 SYDVKM. The CDR3 length is 12 residues. The V gene lost 7 bases and the J gene lost 5 bases, with 8 bases spanning the gap.